This entry describes one T cell receptor beta chain. Its antigen is currently unknown. Averaging around 120 mL, one heparinised blood draw came from each individual donor. V gave up 6 bases and J gave up 9 bases, with 12 bases separating them. In germline, CDR1 is MNHEY, CDR2 SVGAGI. CDR3 length equals 12 residues. The data stem from a study of beta chain features in type 1 diabetes. Study-wide points: In all four CD4+ subsets, TCRB CDR3 length was significantly, moderately reduced in type 1 diabetes.

Sequencing targeted expressed TCRB transcripts, as all isolated RNA had been reverse transcribed. Measured with immunoSEQ multiplex PCR; TCRdb has only the in-frame clones, and not every one. The table records 200,000 to 250,000 clones, about a sixth of them present only once. The source is a man aged 30-40 years with type 1 diabetes. V gene TRBV6-5 combines with J gene TRBJ2-1; D is perhaps TRBD1 (5 bases). The sample was naive CD4+ T cells from blood. Here the CDR3 reads CASSPLRGEQFF. The CDR3 DNA is TGTGCCAGCAGCCCGTTAAGGGGTGAGCAGTTCTTC.